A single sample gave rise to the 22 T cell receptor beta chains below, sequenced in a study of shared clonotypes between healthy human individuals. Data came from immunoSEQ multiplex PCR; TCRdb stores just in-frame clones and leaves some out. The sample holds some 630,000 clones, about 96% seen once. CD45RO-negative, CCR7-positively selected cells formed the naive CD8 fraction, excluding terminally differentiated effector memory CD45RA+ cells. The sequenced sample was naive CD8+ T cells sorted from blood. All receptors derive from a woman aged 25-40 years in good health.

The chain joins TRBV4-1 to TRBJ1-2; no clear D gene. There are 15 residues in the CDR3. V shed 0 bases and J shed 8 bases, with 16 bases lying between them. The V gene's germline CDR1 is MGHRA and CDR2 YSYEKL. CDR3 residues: CASSQDPAAVPGYTF. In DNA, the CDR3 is TGCGCCAGCAGCCAAGATCCGGCGGCGGTGCCCGGCTACACCTTC.

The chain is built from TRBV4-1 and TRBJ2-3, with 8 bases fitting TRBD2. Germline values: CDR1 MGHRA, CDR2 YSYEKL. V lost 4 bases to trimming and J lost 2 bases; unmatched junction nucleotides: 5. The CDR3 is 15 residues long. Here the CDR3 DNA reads TGCGCCAGCAGCCCAGATAGCGGGGACACAGATACGCAGTATTTT. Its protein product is CASSPDSGDTDTQYF.

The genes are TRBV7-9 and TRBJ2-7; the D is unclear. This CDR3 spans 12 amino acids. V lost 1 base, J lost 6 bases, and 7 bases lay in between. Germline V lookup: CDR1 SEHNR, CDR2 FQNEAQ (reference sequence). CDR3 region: CASSLEALEQYF. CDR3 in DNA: TGTGCCAGCAGCTTAGAGGCGCTCGAGCAGTACTTC.

The CDR3 protein is CASSLSTGYNEQFF. DNA of the CDR3: TGTGCCAGCAGTTTATCTACAGGGTACAATGAGCAGTTCTTC. The chain joins TRBV28 to TRBJ2-1; TRBD1 is a possible D gene (6 bases). CDR1 and CDR2 from the germline V gene are MDHEN and SYDVKM. The CDR3 sequence is 14 residues long. Between the trimmed V and J ends, which lost 1 base and 4 bases, there was a span of 8 bases.

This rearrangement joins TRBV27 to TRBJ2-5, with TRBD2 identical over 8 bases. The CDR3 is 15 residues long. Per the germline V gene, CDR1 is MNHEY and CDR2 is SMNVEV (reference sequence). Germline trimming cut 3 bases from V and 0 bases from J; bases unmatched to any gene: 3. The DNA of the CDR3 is TGTGCCAGCAGTTTGGGCGGGGGGTACCAAGAGACCCAGTACTTC. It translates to CASSLGGGYQETQYF.

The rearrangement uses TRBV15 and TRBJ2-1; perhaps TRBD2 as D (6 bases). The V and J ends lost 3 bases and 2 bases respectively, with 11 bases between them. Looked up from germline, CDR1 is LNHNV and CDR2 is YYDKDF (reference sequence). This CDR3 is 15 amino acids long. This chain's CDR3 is CATSSRGTTYNEQFF. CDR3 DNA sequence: TGTGCCACCAGCAGCCGCGGGACGACCTACAATGAGCAGTTCTTC.

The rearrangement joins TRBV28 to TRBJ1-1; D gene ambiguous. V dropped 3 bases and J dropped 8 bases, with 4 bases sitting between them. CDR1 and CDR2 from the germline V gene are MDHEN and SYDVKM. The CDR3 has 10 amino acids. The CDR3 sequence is CASSLSEAFF. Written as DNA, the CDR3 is TGTGCCAGCAGTTTGTCGGAAGCTTTCTTT.

CDR3 region: CASSSGPGSGNTEAFF. In DNA form, the CDR3 reads TGTGCCAGCAGTTCAGGACCGGGGTCCGGGAACACTGAAGCTTTCTTT. The rearrangement joins TRBV27 to TRBJ1-1; unclear D gene. Trimming stripped 4 bases from V and 1 base from J, with 16 bases between. This CDR3 is 16 amino acids long. CDR1 and CDR2 (germline): MNHEY, SMNVEV (reference sequence).

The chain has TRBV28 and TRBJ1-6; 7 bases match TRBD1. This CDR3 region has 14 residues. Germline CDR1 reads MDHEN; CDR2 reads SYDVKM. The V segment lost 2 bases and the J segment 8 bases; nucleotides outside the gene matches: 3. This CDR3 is CASSLEGAHSPLHF. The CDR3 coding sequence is TGTGCCAGCAGTTTAGAGGGGGCGCATTCACCCCTCCACTTT.

The CDR3 region is CASSQEGLMMGYEQYF. DNA of the CDR3: TGTGCCAGCAGCCAGGAGGGACTAATGATGGGATACGAGCAGTACTTC. The gene calls are TRBV4-2 and TRBJ2-7, with 7 positions matching TRBD2. The length of the CDR3 is 16 residues. Germline loops: CDR1 LGHNA, CDR2 YNFKEQ. The J segment lost 4 bases and the V segment lost 3 bases, leaving 12 bases of the junction unmatched.

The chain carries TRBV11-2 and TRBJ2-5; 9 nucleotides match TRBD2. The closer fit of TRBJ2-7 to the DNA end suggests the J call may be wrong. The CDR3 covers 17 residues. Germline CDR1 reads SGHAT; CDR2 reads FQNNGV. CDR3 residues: CASSLGVVAGVVYEQYF. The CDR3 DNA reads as TGTGCCAGCAGCTTAGGGGTGGTAGCGGGAGTGGTCTACGAGCAGTACTTC.

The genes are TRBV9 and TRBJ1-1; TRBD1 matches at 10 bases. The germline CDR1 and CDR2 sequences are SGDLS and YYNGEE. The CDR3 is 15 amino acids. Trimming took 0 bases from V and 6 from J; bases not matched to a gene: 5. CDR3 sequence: CASSVGGTGVAEAFF. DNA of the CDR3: TGTGCCAGCAGCGTAGGTGGGACAGGGGTGGCTGAAGCTTTCTTT.

CDR3 region: CSVRGTGNYGYTF. CDR3 nucleotide sequence: TGCAGCGTCCGCGGGACAGGGAATTATGGCTACACCTTC. The chain carries TRBV29-1 and TRBJ1-2; TRBD1 aligns across 9 bases. The CDR3 runs 13 residues. With 6 bases clipped from V and 5 bases from J, the junction kept 7 bases outside the gene matches. Per germline, CDR1 SQVTM and CDR2 ANQGSEA.

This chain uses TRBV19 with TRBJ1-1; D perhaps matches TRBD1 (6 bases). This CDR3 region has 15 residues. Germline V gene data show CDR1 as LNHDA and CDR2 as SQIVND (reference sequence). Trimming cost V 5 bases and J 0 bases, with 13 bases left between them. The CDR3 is CASSASGHLNTEAFF. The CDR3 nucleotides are TGTGCCAGTAGTGCCTCGGGACACTTGAACACTGAAGCTTTCTTT.

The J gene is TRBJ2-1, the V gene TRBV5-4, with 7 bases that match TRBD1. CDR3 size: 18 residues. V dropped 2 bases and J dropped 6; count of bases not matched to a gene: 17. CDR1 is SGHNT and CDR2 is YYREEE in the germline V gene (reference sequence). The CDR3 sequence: CASSFRRPDREIPNEQFF. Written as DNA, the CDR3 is TGTGCCAGCAGCTTTCGACGGCCCGACAGGGAGATCCCCAATGAGCAGTTCTTC.

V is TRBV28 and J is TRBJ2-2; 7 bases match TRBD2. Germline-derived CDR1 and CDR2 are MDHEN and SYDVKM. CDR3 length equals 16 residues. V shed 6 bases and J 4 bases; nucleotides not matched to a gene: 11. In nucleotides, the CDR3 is TGTGCCAGCAGACGGAGGCGGGAGTCGCGCACCGGGGAGCTGTTTTTT. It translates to CASRRRRESRTGELFF.

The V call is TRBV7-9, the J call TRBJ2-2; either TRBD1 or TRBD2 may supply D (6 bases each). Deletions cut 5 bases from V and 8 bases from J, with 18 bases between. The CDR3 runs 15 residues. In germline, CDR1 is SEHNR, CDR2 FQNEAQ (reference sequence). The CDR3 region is CASSPSDTGRGELFF. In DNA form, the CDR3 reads TGTGCCAGCAGCCCCTCGGACACAGGGAGGGGGGAGCTGTTTTTT.

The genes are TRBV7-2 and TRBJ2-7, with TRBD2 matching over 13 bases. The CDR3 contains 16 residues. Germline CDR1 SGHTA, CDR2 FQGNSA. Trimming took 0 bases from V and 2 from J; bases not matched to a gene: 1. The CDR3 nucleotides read TGTGCCAGCAGCTTAGCGGGACTAGCGGGAACCTACGAGCAGTACTTC. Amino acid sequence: CASSLAGLAGTYEQYF.

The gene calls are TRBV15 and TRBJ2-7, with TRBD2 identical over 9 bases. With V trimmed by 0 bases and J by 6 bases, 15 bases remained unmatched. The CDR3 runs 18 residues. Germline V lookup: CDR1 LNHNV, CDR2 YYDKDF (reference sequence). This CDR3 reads CATSRDKLGGRASGEQYF. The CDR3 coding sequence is TGTGCCACCAGCAGAGATAAGTTGGGCGGGAGGGCCTCCGGCGAGCAGTACTTC.

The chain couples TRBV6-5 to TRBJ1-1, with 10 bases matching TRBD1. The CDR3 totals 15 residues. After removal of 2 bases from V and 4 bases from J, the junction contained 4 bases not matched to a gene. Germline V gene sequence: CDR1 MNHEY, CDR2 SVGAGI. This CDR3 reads CASSYLGQGRTEAFF. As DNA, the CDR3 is TGTGCCAGCAGTTACCTGGGACAGGGGCGCACTGAAGCTTTCTTT.

CDR3 sequence reads: CASSLGTGGYQPQHF. CDR3 sequence (DNA): TGTGCCAGCAGCTTAGGGACAGGGGGATATCAGCCCCAGCATTTT. V is TRBV7-9 and J is TRBJ1-5; 10 nucleotides line up with TRBD1. J gave up 5 bases and V 1 base, and 2 bases lay outside the gene matches. Germline-derived CDR1 and CDR2 are SEHNR and FQNEAQ (reference sequence). The CDR3 extends over 15 amino acids.

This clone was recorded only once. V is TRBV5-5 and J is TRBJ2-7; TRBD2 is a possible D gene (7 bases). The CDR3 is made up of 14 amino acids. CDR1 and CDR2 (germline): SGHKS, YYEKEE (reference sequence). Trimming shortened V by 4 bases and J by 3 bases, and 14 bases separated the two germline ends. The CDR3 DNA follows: TGTGCCAGCAGCCGGGAGGAAGGGGGCTACGAGCAGTACTTC. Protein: CASSREEGGYEQYF. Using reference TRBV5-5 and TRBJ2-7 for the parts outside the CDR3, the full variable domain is DAGVTQSPTHLIKTRGQQVTLRCSPISGHKSVSWYQQVLGQGPQFIFQYYEKEERGRGNFPDRFSARQFPNYSSELNVNALLLGDSALYLCASSREEGGYEQYFGPGTRLTVT.